Listed below are T cell receptor beta chains from one sample, sequenced in a study of Ad26.COV2.S vaccination and SARS-CoV-2 variants. Method: immunoSEQ multiplex PCR; TCRdb's copy keeps in-frame clones and lacks some. This sample yields 510,000 or so clones, of which around nine tenths are seen a single time; 9.5% to 15% belongs to the top ten. The sequences come from peripheral blood, collected in a trial of Ad26.COV2.S vaccine versus placebo. All receptors derive from a person aged 18-60 years who received the Ad26.COV2.S COVID-19 vaccine or a placebo. The CDR3 runs from the conserved cysteine through the conserved F or W. D genes are given only for firm matches. A row's size may be missing; if present it is once, few, many or a size class.

CDR3aa | CDR3nt | v_gene | d_gene | abundance | j_gene
CASSQGLASYNEQFF | TGTGCCAGCAGCCAAGGACTAGCGTCCTACAATGAGCAGTTCTTC | TRBV3-1/TRBV3-2 | TRBD2 | NA | TRBJ2-1
CASSSDRGPYEQYF | TGTGCCAGCAGCTCAGACAGGGGGCCCTACGAGCAGTACTTC | TRBV2 | TRBD1 | once | TRBJ2-7
CASSEHGRPYEQYF | TGTGCCAGCAGCGAGCACGGGCGGCCCTACGAGCAGTACTTC | TRBV7-2 | NA | NA | TRBJ2-7
CASSERALLVEQYF | TGTGCCAGCAGTGAAAGGGCCCTCCTGGTCGAGCAGTACTTC | TRBV6-1 | NA | NA | TRBJ2-7
CASSLVRGETQYF | TGTGCCAGCAGCTTAGTCAGGGGTGAGACCCAGTACTTC | TRBV7-2 | NA | NA | TRBJ2-5
CASSHRGQETQYF | TGTGCCAGTAGTCACAGAGGGCAAGAGACCCAGTACTTC | TRBV19 | NA | NA | TRBJ2-5
CASSEARSGRVRGGELFF | TGTGCCAGCAGTGAAGCGCGGAGCGGGAGGGTTAGGGGCGGGGAGCTGTTTTTT | TRBV2 | TRBD2 | NA | TRBJ2-2
CASSTDRVYGDTQYF | TGTGCCAGCAGTACGGACAGGGTATATGGAGATACGCAGTATTTT | TRBV2 | TRBD1 | NA | TRBJ2-3
CASSTRTASSYNEQFF | TGTGCCAGCAGTACCCGGACAGCCTCCTCCTACAATGAGCAGTTCTTC | TRBV6-6 | NA | many | TRBJ2-1
CASSRTGEPFYF | TGTGCCAGCAGCAGGACAGGCGAGCCTTTCTATTTT | TRBV14 | TRBD1 | once | TRBJ1-3
CATSRDGLAANTGELFF | TGTGCCACCAGCAGAGATGGACTAGCGGCGAACACCGGGGAGCTGTTTTTT | TRBV15 | TRBD2 | NA | TRBJ2-2
CASSLEGWNEQFF | TGCGCCAGCAGCTTGGAAGGGTGGAATGAGCAGTTCTTC | TRBV5-1 | NA | few | TRBJ2-1
CASSSRTSQTGELFF | TGTGCCAGCAGCTCGAGGACTAGCCAGACCGGGGAGCTGTTTTTT | TRBV7-2 | TRBD2 | NA | TRBJ2-2
CASSNEGDSNTEAFF | TGTGCCAGTAGTAACGAAGGGGACAGCAACACTGAAGCTTTCTTT | TRBV19 | TRBD1 | NA | TRBJ1-1
CASSLKETYEQYF | TGTGCCAGCAGCTTAAAAGAGACCTACGAGCAGTACTTC | TRBV7-9 | NA | NA | TRBJ2-7
CASSYDGRDYGYTF | TGTGCCAGCAGTTACGACGGACGGGACTATGGCTACACCTTC | TRBV6-6 | NA | once | TRBJ1-2
CASSVGGGTNTEAFF | TGTGCCAGCAGCGTAGGAGGAGGGACCAACACTGAAGCTTTCTTT | TRBV9 | NA | NA | TRBJ1-1
CASSYQTPGLAGLPYNEQFF | TGTGCCAGCAGTTACCAAACCCCGGGACTAGCGGGATTACCCTACAATGAGCAGTTCTTC | TRBV6-2/TRBV6-3 | TRBD2 | NA | TRBJ2-1
CASSAQTPGRGETQYF | TGTGCCAGCAGTGCTCAAACGCCGGGAAGGGGTGAGACCCAGTACTTC | TRBV25-1 | NA | NA | TRBJ2-5
CSVQGRGPADTQYF | TGCAGCGTCCAAGGCAGGGGCCCGGCAGATACGCAGTATTTT | TRBV29-1 | NA | NA | TRBJ2-3
CAWRMDRDTEAFF | TGTGCCTGGAGGATGGACAGGGACACTGAAGCTTTCTTT | TRBV30 | TRBD1 | once | TRBJ1-1
CASSALVGANYGYTF | TGTGCCAGCAGCGCCCTAGTAGGGGCGAACTATGGCTACACCTTC | TRBV7-2 | NA | NA | TRBJ1-2
CASSSGQGVVLETQYF | TGTGCCAGCAGCTCTGGACAGGGGGTAGTGTTGGAGACCCAGTACTTC | TRBV7-2 | TRBD1 | NA | TRBJ2-5
CAIRRDVGGTEAFF | TGTGCCATCAGAAGGGACGTTGGTGGCACTGAAGCTTTCTTT | TRBV10-3 | NA | once | TRBJ1-1
CASSNHPGTSGRGVREQFF | TGTGCCAGCAGCAACCATCCCGGGACTAGCGGGAGAGGGGTCCGTGAGCAGTTCTTC | TRBV7-9 | TRBD2 | few | TRBJ2-1
CASSQASGRRGRNTEAFF | TGTGCCAGCAGCCAAGCCTCCGGTCGGAGGGGGCGCAACACTGAAGCTTTCTTT | TRBV3-1/TRBV3-2 | TRBD1 | NA | TRBJ1-1
CASSQDERAGKYF | TGCGCCAGCAGCCAAGATGAAAGGGCGGGGAAGTACTTC | TRBV4-1 | NA | NA | TRBJ2-7
CSVGRAYAGELFF | TGCAGCGTCGGGAGGGCCTACGCCGGGGAGCTGTTTTTT | TRBV29-1 | TRBD2 | NA | TRBJ2-2
CASSFGLPDEKLFF | TGCGCCAGCAGCTTCGGGCTACCGGATGAAAAACTGTTTTTT | TRBV5-1 | NA | few | TRBJ1-4
CASSPAGSGGETSYVTQYF | TGTGCCAGCTCACCCGCGGGTTCGGGCGGAGAAACAAGTTATGTCACCCAGTACTTC | TRBV18 | NA | NA | TRBJ2-5
CAWSAPRSGRNNEQFF | TGTGCCTGGAGTGCCCCTCGTAGCGGGAGGAACAATGAGCAGTTCTTC | TRBV30 | TRBD2 | NA | TRBJ2-1
CASSGDRGYTF | TGTGCCAGCAGCGGGGACAGAGGCTACACCTTC | TRBV28 | TRBD1 | few | TRBJ1-2
CASSTTLGGQETQYF | TGTGCCAGCAGCACCACTTTAGGGGGACAAGAGACCCAGTACTTC | TRBV5-6 | NA | NA | TRBJ2-5
CSVDRGRAADTQYF | TGCAGCGTTGATCGCGGGAGAGCGGCAGATACGCAGTATTTT | TRBV29-1 | TRBD2 | NA | TRBJ2-3
CASSEVRGPQETQYF | TGTGCCAGCAGTGAAGTTCGGGGTCCCCAAGAGACCCAGTACTTC | TRBV6-1 | NA | NA | TRBJ2-5
CASSPRQANEKLFF | TGTGCCAGCTCACCACGACAGGCGAATGAAAAACTGTTTTTT | TRBV18 | NA | NA | TRBJ1-4
CASSHDTTEAFF | TGCGCCAGCAGCCACGACACCACTGAAGCTTTCTTT | TRBV4-3 | NA | NA | TRBJ1-1
CTSSLSPGRNGYTF | TGCACCAGCAGCCTTAGTCCGGGAAGGAATGGCTACACCTTC | TRBV1 | NA | many | TRBJ1-2
CAWSPLGNTEAFF | TGTGCCTGGAGCCCTCTGGGGAACACTGAAGCTTTCTTT | TRBV30 | NA | NA | TRBJ1-1
CATSDRTGEVTGELFF | TGTGCCACCAGTGATCGAACAGGGGAGGTCACCGGGGAGCTGTTTTTT | TRBV24-1 | NA | NA | TRBJ2-2
CASSPSGVSYEQYF | TGTGCCAGCTCACCCTCGGGGGTCTCCTACGAGCAGTACTTC | TRBV18 | NA | NA | TRBJ2-7
CASSQGGTRVETQYF | TGTGCCAGCAGCCAAGGAGGGACTAGGGTGGAGACCCAGTACTTC | TRBV3-1/TRBV3-2 | TRBD2 | once | TRBJ2-5
CASSLADSAGRTEAFF | TGTGCCAGCAGCTTAGCGGACTCGGCAGGGCGGACTGAAGCTTTCTTT | TRBV7-6 | NA | once | TRBJ1-1
CASSTGTANSPLHF | TGTGCCAGCAGCACCGGGACGGCGAATTCACCCCTCCACTTT | TRBV7-8 | NA | NA | TRBJ1-6
CASSLGQGVGYTF | TGTGCCAGCAGCTTGGGTCAGGGGGTTGGCTACACCTTC | TRBV5-4 | TRBD1 | NA | TRBJ1-2
CATSDLGRGPRPGNQPQHF | TGTGCCACCAGTGATTTGGGCCGGGGGCCTAGGCCGGGCAATCAGCCCCAGCATTTT | TRBV24-1 | NA | NA | TRBJ1-5
CASLDTGSSYNEQFF | TGCGCCAGCCTTGACACAGGATCCTCCTACAATGAGCAGTTCTTC | TRBV5-1 | NA | NA | TRBJ2-1
CSGQGTEAFF | TGCAGCGGGCAGGGGACTGAAGCTTTCTTT | TRBV29-1 | NA | NA | TRBJ1-1